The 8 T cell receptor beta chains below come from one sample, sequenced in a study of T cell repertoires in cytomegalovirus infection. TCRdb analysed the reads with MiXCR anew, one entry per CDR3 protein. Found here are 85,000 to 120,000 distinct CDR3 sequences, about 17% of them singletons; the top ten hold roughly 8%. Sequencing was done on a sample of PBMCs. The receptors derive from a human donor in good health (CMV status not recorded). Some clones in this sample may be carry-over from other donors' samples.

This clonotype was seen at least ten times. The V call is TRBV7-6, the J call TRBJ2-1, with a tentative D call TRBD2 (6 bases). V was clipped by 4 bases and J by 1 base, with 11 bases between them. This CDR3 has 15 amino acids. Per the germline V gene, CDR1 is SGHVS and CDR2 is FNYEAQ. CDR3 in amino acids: CASSSAGPSYNEQFF. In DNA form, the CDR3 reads TGTGCCAGCAGCTCAGCGGGCCCTTCCTACAATGAGCAGTTCTTC.

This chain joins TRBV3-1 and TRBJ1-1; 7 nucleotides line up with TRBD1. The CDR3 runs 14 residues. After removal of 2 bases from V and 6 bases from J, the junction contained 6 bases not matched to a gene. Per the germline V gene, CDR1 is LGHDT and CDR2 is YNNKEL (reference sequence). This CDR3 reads CASSQRQGAAEAFF. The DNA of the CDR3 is TGTGCCAGCAGCCAAAGACAGGGAGCCGCTGAAGCTTTCTTT.

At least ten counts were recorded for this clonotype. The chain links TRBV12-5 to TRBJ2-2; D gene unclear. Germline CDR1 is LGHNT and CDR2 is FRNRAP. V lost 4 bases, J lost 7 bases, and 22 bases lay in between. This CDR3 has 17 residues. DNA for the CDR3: TGTGCTAGTGGTTATCAGTGGACGGATATCCATAACGGGGAGCTGTTTTTT. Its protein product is CASGYQWTDIHNGELFF. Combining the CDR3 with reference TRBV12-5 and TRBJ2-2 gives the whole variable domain DARVTQTPRHKVTEMGQEVTMRCQPILGHNTVFWYRQTMMQGLELLAYFRNRAPLDDSGMPKDRFSAEMPDATLATLKIQPSEPRDSAVYFCASGYQWTDIHNGELFFGEGSRLTVL.

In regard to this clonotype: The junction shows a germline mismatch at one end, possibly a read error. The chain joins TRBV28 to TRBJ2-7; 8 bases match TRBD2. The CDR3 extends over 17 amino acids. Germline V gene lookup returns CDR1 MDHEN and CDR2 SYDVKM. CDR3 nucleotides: TGTGCCAGCCGTTTCGACAAGGGCGGGGGGTGGACCTACGAGCAGTACTTC. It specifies CASRFDKGGGWTYEQYF.

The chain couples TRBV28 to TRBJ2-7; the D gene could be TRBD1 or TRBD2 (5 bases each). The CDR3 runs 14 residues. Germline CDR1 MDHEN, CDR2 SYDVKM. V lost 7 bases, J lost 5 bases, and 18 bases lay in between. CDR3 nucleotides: TGTGCCAGCATTGAGAACGGGGCTATCAACGAGCAGTACTTC. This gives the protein CASIENGAINEQYF. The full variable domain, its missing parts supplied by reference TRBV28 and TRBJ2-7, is DVKVTQSSRYLVKRTGEKVFLECVQDMDHENMFWYRQDPGLGLRLIYFSYDVKMKEKGDIPEGYSVSREKKERFSLILESASTNQTSMYLCASIENGAINEQYFGPGTRLTVT.

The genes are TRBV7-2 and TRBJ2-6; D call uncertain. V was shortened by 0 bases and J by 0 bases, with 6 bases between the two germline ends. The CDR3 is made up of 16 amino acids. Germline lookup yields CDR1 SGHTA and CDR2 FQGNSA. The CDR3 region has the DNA TGTGCCAGCAGCTTAGCGTGGAGCTCTGGGGCCAACGTCCTGACTTTC. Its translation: CASSLAWSSGANVLTF.

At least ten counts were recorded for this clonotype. This chain's CDR3 is CASSQGLGYTGELFF. The CDR3 nucleotides are TGTGCCAGCAGCCAAGGGTTAGGCTACACCGGGGAGCTGTTTTTT. The chain uses TRBV7-2 and TRBJ2-2, with D unclear. The germline V and J ends were trimmed by 5 bases and 3 bases, with 13 bases remaining between them. Per germline, CDR1 SGHTA and CDR2 FQGNSA. The CDR3 is made up of 15 amino acids.

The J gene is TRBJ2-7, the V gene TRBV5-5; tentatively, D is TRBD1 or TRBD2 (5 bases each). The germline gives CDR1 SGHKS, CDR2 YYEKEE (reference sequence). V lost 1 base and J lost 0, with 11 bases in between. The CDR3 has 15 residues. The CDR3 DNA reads TGTGCCAGCAGCTTGTTGGGGGTACCCTCCTACGAGCAGTACTTC. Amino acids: CASSLLGVPSYEQYF.